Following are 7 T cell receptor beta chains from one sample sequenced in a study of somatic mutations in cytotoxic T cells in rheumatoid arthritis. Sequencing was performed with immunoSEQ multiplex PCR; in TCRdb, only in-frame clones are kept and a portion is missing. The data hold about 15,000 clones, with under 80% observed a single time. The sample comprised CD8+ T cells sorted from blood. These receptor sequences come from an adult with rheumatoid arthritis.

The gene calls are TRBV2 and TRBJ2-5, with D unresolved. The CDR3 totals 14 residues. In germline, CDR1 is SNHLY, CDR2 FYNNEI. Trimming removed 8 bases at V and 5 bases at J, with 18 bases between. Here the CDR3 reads CASVTRPAVETQYF. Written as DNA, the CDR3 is TGTGCCAGCGTAACGCGACCGGCCGTGGAGACCCAGTACTTC.

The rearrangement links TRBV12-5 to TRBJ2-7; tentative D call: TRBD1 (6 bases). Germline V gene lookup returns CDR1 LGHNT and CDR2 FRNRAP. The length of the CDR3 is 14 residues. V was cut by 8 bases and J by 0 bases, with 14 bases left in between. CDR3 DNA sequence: TGTGCTAGTTCAGGGGCCCCTTGCTCCTACGAGCAGTACGTC. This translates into CASSGAPCSYEQYV.

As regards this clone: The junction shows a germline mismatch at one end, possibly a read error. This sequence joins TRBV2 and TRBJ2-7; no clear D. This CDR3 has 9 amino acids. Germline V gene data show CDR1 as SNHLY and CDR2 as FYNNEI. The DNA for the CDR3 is TGTGCCAGCAGCCGACCCCCCCTCTTC. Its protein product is CASSRPPLF.

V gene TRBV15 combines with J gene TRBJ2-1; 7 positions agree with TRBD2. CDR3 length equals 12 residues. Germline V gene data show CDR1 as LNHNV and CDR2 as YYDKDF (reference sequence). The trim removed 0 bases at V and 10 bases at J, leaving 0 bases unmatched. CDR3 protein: CATSRDSGEQFF. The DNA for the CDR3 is TGTGCCACCAGCAGAGATAGCGGGGAGCAGTTCTTC.

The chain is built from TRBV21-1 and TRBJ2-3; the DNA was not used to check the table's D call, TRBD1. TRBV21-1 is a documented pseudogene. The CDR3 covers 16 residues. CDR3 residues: CASSPAAGQPTDTQYF. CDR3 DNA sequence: TGTGCCAGCAGCCCTGCGGCCGGACAGCCCACAGATACGCAGTATTTT.

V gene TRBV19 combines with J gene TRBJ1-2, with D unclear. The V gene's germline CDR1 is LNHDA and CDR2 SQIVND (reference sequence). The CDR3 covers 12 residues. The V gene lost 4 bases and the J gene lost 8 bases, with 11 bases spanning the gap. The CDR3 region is CASSTRGGGYTF. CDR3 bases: TGTGCCAGTAGTACCCGGGGTGGCGGCTACACCTTC.

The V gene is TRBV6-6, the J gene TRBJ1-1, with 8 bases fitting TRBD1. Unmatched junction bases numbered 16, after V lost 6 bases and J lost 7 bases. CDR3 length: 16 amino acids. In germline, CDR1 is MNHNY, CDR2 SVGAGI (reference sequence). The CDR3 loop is CASSPDRDKGWGEAFF. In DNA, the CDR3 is TGTGCCAGCAGCCCGGACAGGGACAAAGGGTGGGGTGAAGCTTTCTTT.